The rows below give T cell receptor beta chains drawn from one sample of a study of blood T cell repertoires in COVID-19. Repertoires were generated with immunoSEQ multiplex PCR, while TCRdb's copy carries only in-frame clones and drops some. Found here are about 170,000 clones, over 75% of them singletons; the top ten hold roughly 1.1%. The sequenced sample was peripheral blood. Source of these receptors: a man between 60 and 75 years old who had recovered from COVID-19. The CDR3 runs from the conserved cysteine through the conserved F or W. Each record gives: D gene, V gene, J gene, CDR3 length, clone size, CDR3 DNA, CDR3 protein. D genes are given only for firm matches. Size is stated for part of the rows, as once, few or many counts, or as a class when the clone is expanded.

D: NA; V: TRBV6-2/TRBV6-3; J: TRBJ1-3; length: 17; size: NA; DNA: TGTGCCAGCAGTTACTCCTACGGGGGGGACTTCGGAAACACCATATATTTT; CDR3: CASSYSYGGDFGNTIYF
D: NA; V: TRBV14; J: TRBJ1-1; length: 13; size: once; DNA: TGTGCCAGCAGCCAGGGCATGAACACTGAAGCTTTCTTT; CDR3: CASSQGMNTEAFF
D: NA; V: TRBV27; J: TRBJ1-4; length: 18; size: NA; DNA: TGTGCCAGCAGTTCCCCGGGGAGGCGGGGGGTCACTAATGAAAAACTGTTTTTT; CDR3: CASSSPGRRGVTNEKLFF
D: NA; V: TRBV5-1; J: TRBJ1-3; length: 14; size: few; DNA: TGCGCCAGCAGACCTACAGGGACTGGAAACACCATATATTTT; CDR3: CASRPTGTGNTIYF
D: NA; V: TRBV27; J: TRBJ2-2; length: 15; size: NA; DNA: TGTGCCAGCAGTTTAAGGCAGGGGAACACCGGGGAGCTGTTTTTT; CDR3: CASSLRQGNTGELFF
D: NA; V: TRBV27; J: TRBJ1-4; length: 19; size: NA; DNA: TGTGCCAGCAGTTTATCGGGAGGAGGAGTGTTAGGAACTAATGAAAAACTGTTTTTT; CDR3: CASSLSGGGVLGTNEKLFF
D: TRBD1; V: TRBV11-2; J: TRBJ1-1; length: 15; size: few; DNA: TGTGCCAGCAGCTTTTTTTCCGACAGGGACACTGAAGCTTTCTTT; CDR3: CASSFFSDRDTEAFF
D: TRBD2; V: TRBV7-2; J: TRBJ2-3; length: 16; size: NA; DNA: TGTGCCAGCAGCCCCGCGGGGGGGGATGGGACAGATACGCAGTATTTT; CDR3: CASSPAGGDGTDTQYF
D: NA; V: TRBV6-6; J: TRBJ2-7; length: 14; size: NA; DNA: TGTGCCAGCAGTTACCCCCCATCATCCTACGAGCAGTACTTC; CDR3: CASSYPPSSYEQYF
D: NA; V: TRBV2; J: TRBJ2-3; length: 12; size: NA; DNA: TGTGCCAGCAGTGAACAGGCAGATACGCAGTATTTT; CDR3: CASSEQADTQYF
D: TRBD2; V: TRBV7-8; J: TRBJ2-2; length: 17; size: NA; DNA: TGTGCCAGCAGCCCAAGGCTAGCGGGGGCCGGCGGCGGGGAGCTGTTTTTT; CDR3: CASSPRLAGAGGGELFF
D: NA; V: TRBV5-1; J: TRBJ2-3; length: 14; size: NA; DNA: TGCGCCAGCAGCGAGGGGGATCGCACAGATACGCAGTATTTT; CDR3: CASSEGDRTDTQYF
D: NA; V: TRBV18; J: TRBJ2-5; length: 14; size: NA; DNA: TGTGCCAGCTCACCCGGGACAACCTACGAGACCCAGTACTTC; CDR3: CASSPGTTYETQYF
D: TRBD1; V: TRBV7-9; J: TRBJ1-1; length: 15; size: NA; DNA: TGTGCCAGCAGCTTATCCCTAGCAGGGGGCACTGAAGCTTTCTTT; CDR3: CASSLSLAGGTEAFF
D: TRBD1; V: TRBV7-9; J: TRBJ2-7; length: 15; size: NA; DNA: TGTGCCAGCAGCTTAGGGGACAGGGAAATTGGGGAGCAGTACTTC; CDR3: CASSLGDREIGEQYF
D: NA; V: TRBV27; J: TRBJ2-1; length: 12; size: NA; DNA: TGTGCCAGCAGTTCCAGGTACAATGAGCAGTTCTTC; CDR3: CASSSRYNEQFF
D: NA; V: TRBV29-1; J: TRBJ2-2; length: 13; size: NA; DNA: TGCAGCGCCTACCGGTCGGGGACCGGGGAGCTGTTTTTT; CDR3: CSAYRSGTGELFF
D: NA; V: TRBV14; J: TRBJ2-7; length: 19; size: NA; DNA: TGTGCCAGCAGCCAAGGAGGTCTAGCCTCCCCTTTGTTCTCCTACGAGCAGTACTTC; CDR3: CASSQGGLASPLFSYEQYF
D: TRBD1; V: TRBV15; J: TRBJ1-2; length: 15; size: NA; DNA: TGTGCCACTGTCGTCGACAGGGAGTTTGACTATGGCTACACCTTC; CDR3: CATVVDREFDYGYTF
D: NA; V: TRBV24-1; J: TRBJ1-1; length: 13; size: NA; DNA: TGTGCCACCAGTGATTTGCATGGAGGGCGGACTTTCTTT; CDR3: CATSDLHGGRTFF
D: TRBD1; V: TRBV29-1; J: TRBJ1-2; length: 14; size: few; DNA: TGCAGCGTCTGGGACAGGGCGGTTAGGTATGGCTACACCTTC; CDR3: CSVWDRAVRYGYTF
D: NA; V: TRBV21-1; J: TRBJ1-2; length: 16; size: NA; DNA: TGTGCCAGCAGCAAAGAAGGCGGTTGTCCCCCCTATGGCTACACCTTC; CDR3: CASSKEGGCPPYGYTF
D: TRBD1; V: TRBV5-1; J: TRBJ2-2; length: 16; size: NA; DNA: TGCGCCAGCAGCCCACGGACAGGGGGACGGACCGGGGAGCTGTTTTTT; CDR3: CASSPRTGGRTGELFF
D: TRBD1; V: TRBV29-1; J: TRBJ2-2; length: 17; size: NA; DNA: TGCAGCGCCGTGGCCGGGACAGGGATTCGAAACACCGGGGAGCTGTTTTTT; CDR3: CSAVAGTGIRNTGELFF
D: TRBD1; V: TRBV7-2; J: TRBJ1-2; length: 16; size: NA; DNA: TGTGCCAGCAGCTTAGAGGGGACAGGGGTCTACTATGGCTACACCTTC; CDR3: CASSLEGTGVYYGYTF
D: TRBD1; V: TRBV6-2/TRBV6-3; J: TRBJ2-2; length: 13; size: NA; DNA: TGTGCCAGCAGCCCAGGGGGCTGGGGGGAGCTGTTTTTT; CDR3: CASSPGGWGELFF
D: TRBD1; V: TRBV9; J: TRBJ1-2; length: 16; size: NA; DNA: TGTGCCAGCAGCTTACAGGGGTTGGCCCCTAACTATGGCTACACCTTC; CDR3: CASSLQGLAPNYGYTF
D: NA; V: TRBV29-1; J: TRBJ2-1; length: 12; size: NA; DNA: TGCAGCGTTGTGAGGGATCGAAATGAGCAGTTCTTC; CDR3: CSVVRDRNEQFF
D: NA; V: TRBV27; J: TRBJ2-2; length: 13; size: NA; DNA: TGTGCCAGCAGTTTTCTCAGGGCCGGGGAGCTGTTTTTT; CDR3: CASSFLRAGELFF
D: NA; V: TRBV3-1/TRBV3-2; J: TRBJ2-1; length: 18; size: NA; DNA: TGTGCCAGCAGCCAAGTTTTGTTTCAGGGGTTCTCCTACAATGAGCAGTTCTTC; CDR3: CASSQVLFQGFSYNEQFF
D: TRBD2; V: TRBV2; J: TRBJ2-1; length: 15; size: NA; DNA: TGTGCCGTACACGGGGCGGGGGGCTCCTACAATGAGCAGTTCTTC; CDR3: CAVHGAGGSYNEQFF